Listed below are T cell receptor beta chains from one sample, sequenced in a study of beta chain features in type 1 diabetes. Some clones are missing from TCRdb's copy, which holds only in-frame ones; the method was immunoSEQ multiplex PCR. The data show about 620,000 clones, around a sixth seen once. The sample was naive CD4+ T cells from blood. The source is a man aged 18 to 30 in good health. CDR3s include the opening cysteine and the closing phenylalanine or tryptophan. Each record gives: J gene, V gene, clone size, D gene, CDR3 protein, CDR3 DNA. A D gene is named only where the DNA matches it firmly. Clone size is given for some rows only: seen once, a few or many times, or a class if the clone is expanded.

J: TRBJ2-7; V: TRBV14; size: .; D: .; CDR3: CASSQDRGEQYF; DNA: TGTGCCAGCAGCCAAGATCGCGGCGAGCAGTACTTC
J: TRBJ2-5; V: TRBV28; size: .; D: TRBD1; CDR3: CASGSTGGRETQYF; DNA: TGTGCCAGCGGATCGACAGGGGGCCGAGAGACCCAGTACTTC
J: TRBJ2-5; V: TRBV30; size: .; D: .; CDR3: CAWSVVGTQYF; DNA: TGTGCCTGGAGTGTTGTCGGGACCCAGTACTTC
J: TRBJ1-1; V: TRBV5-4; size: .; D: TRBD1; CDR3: CASSLRQGDTEAFF; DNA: TGTGCCAGCAGCTTGCGACAGGGGGACACTGAAGCTTTCTTT
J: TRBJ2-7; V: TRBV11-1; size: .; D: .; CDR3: CASSLALEVGAYEQYF; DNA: TGTGCCAGCAGCTTAGCCCTCGAGGTGGGTGCCTACGAGCAGTACTTC
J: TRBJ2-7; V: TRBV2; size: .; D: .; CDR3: CASSEVSLTTYEQYF; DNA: TGTGCCAGCAGTGAAGTCAGCCTAACTACCTACGAGCAGTACTTC
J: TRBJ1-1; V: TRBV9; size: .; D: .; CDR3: CASSVEGVTEAFF; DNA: TGTGCCAGCAGCGTAGAAGGGGTCACTGAAGCTTTCTTT
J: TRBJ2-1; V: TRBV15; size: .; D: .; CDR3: CATSRPGSYNEQFF; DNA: TGTGCCACCAGCAGGCCAGGTAGCTACAATGAGCAGTTCTTC
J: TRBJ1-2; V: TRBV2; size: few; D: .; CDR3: CASSAAGKGYGYTF; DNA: TGTGCCAGCAGTGCCGCAGGAAAGGGGTATGGCTACACCTTC
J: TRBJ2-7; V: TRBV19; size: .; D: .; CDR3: CASSSQRYSYEQYF; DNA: TGTGCCAGTAGTTCACAGAGATACTCCTACGAGCAGTACTTC
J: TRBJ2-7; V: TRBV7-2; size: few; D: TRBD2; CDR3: CASSSQLAGGYEQYF; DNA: TGTGCCAGCAGCTCGCAGCTAGCGGGAGGCTACGAGCAGTACTTC
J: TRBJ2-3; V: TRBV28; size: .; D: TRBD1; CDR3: CASRPGQGAADTQYF; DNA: TGTGCCAGCAGACCGGGACAGGGGGCTGCAGATACGCAGTATTTT
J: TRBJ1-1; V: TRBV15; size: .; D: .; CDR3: CATSRREGVVTEAFF; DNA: TGTGCCACCAGCAGGAGGGAGGGAGTGGTCACTGAAGCTTTCTTT
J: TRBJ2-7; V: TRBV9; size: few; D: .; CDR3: CASSVDRHSYEQYF; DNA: TGTGCCAGCAGCGTAGATAGACACTCCTACGAGCAGTACTTC
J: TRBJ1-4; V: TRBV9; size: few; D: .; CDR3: CASSAGRPRDNEKLFF; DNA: TGTGCCAGCAGCGCGGGACGCCCGAGGGATAATGAAAAACTGTTTTTT
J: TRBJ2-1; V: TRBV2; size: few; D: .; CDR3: CASSEEGVNEQFF; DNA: TGTGCCAGCAGTGAGGAGGGGGTCAATGAGCAGTTCTTC
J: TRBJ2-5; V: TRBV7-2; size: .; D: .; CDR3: CASSLKFQATLLETQYF; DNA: TGTGCCAGCAGCTTAAAGTTCCAGGCTACCTTACTCGAGACCCAGTACTTC
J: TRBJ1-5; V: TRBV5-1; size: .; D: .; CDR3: CASSFGGGYQPQHF; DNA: TGCGCCAGCAGCTTCGGAGGGGGATATCAGCCCCAGCATTTT
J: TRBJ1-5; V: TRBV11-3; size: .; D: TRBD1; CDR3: CASSPHRGGNQPQHF; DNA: TGTGCCAGCAGCCCCCACAGGGGTGGCAATCAGCCCCAGCATTTT
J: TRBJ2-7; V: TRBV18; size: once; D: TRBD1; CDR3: CASSTGQVPSKYF; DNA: TGTGCCAGCTCAACCGGACAGGTCCCCTCGAAGTACTTC
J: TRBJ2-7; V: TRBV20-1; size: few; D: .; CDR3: CSAREDYEQYF; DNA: TGCAGTGCTAGGGAGGACTACGAGCAGTACTTC
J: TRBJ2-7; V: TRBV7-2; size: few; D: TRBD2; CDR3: CASSPDSGRAYEQYF; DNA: TGTGCCAGCAGCCCCGATAGCGGGAGGGCTTACGAGCAGTACTTC
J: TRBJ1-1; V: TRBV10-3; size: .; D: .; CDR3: CAISNRGRNTEAFF; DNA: TGTGCCATCAGTAATCGGGGGAGGAACACTGAAGCTTTCTTT
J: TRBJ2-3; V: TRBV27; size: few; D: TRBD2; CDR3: CASSNSGGADTQYF; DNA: TGTGCCAGCAGCAATAGCGGGGGGGCAGATACGCAGTATTTT
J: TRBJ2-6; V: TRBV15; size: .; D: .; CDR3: CATSRMWGAGSGANVLTF; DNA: TGTGCCACCAGCAGAATGTGGGGGGCAGGCTCTGGGGCCAACGTCCTGACTTTC
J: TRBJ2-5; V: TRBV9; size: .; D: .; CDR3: CASSVGLAETQYF; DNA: TGTGCCAGCAGCGTAGGTCTAGCGGAGACCCAGTACTTC
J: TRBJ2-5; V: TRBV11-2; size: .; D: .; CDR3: CASSLAQETQYF; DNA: TGTGCCAGCAGCTTAGCTCAAGAGACCCAGTACTTC
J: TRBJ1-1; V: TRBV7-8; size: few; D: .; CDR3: CASSPGRGRNTEAFF; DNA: TGTGCCAGCAGCCCTGGGCGTGGCAGGAACACTGAAGCTTTCTTT
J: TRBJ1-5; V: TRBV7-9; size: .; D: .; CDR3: CASSLGGQGSNQPQHF; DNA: TGTGCCAGCAGCTTAGGTGGGCAGGGTAGCAATCAGCCCCAGCATTTT
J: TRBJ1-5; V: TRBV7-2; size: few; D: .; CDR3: CASSPNTGKPQHF; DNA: TGTGCCAGCAGCCCAAACACGGGGAAGCCCCAGCATTTT
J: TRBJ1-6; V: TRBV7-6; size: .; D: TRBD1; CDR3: CASSLTAGGNSPLHF; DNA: TGTGCCAGCAGCTTAACAGCAGGGGGTAATTCACCCCTCCACTTT
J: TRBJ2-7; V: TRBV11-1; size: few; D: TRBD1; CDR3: CASSPRQGASYEQYF; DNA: TGTGCCAGCAGCCCGCGACAGGGAGCCTCCTACGAGCAGTACTTC
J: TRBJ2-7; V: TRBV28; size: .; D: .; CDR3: CASSTVGGLRTYEQYF; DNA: TGTGCCAGCAGTACTGTCGGGGGACTGAGAACCTACGAGCAGTACTTC
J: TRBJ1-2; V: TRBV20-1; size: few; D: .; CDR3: CSAETNYGYTF; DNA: TGCAGTGCGGAAACAAACTATGGCTACACCTTC
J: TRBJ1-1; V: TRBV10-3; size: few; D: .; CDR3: CAISVGVGTEAFF; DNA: TGTGCCATCAGTGTTGGGGTGGGCACTGAAGCTTTCTTT